These T cell receptor beta chains were read from a single sample in a study of long-term antiretroviral therapy in people with HIV. Libraries were prepared by immunoSEQ multiplex PCR; TCRdb keeps only in-frame clonotypes and omits some of them. The repertoire has approximately 35,000 clones, around 94% of them found once; the top ten carry about 3.9%. The source was unsorted PBMCs, collected 4.1 years after starting antiretroviral therapy. These receptors all come from a woman between 45 and 60 years old with HIV. Each CDR3 is given with its conserved first and last residue. The D gene is left open where the match is weak. Not all rows give a size; the values are once, few, many and, for expanded clones, a class.

d_gene	abundance	v_gene	j_gene	CDR3nt	CDR3aa
NA	NA	TRBV7-2	TRBJ2-2	TGTGCCAGCAGCTTAAGGGCTAGTAGTACCGGGGAGCTGTTTTTT	CASSLRASSTGELFF
NA	NA	TRBV6-5	TRBJ2-5	TGTGCCAGCAGTTACTCATCCGAAGAGACCCAGTACTTC	CASSYSSEETQYF
TRBD1	once	TRBV13	TRBJ1-5	TGTGCCAGCAGCGCCGGGACAGGGGGGAATAGCAATCAGCCCCAGCATTTT	CASSAGTGGNSNQPQHF
NA	NA	TRBV29-1	TRBJ2-1	TGCAGCGCCACAGCTTCCTCCTACAATGAGCAGTTCTTC	CSATASSYNEQFF
TRBD2	NA	TRBV27	TRBJ2-5	TGTGCCAGCACCCCCGCTAGCGGGGGCCGGGGGACCCAGTACTTC	CASTPASGGRGTQYF
NA	NA	TRBV9	TRBJ1-1	TGTGCCAGCAGCGTAGGGGTGGGGGCTAATGAAGCTTTCTTT	CASSVGVGANEAFF
TRBD2	once	TRBV7-9	TRBJ2-7	TGTGCCAGCAGCCACGGCACCGGGACTACATCCTACGAGCAGTACTTC	CASSHGTGTTSYEQYF
NA	NA	TRBV6-5	TRBJ1-1	TGTGCCAGTAAAAGGACGCTGAACACTGAAGCTTTCTTT	CASKRTLNTEAFF
NA	NA	TRBV6-5	TRBJ1-6	TGTGCCAGCAGTAACGATCCCCATAATTCACCCCTCCACTTT	CASSNDPHNSPLHF
NA	NA	TRBV19	TRBJ1-1	TGTGCCAGTAGTCCAAGAGCCGGGGGTAACACTGAAGCTTTCTTT	CASSPRAGGNTEAFF
TRBD1	NA	TRBV5-1	TRBJ2-5	TGCGCCAGCAGCTTGGTAGGGACAGGGGAAGAGACCCAGTACTTC	CASSLVGTGEETQYF
NA	NA	TRBV20-1	TRBJ1-1	TGCAGTGCTTTTCCGAACACTGAAGCTTTCTTT	CSAFPNTEAFF
NA	NA	TRBV27	TRBJ1-3	TGTGCCAGCAGACACGGAAACACCATATATTTT	CASRHGNTIYF
NA	once	TRBV11-2	TRBJ2-1	TGTGCCAGCAGCTTAGTAGGCCGAGGTTGGGAGCAGTTCTTC	CASSLVGRGWEQFF
TRBD1	NA	TRBV18	TRBJ2-7	TGTGCCAGCTCACGGGACAGGGACGAGCAGTACTTC	CASSRDRDEQYF
TRBD2	NA	TRBV5-1	TRBJ2-5	TGCGCCAGCAGCCCGGGAGGGCGGGGCAGGCAAGAGACCCAGTACTTC	CASSPGGRGRQETQYF
NA	few	TRBV30	TRBJ1-6	TGTGCCTGGAGTGAATATAATTCACCCCTCCACTTT	CAWSEYNSPLHF
NA	NA	TRBV19	TRBJ2-1	TGTGCCAGTAGTATAGTACCAGGGTCCCTTTACAATGAGCAGTTCTTC	CASSIVPGSLYNEQFF
TRBD1	NA	TRBV7-9	TRBJ1-4	TGTGCCAGCAGCCCGGGACAGGGGTTTGAAAAACTGTTTTTT	CASSPGQGFEKLFF
NA	NA	TRBV5-1	TRBJ2-7	TGCGCCAGCAGCTTGGAGACAGTCTACTACGAGCAGTACTTC	CASSLETVYYEQYF
NA	NA	TRBV7-3	TRBJ1-1	TGTGCCAGCAGCTTCGATAAGGACACTGAAGCTTTCTTT	CASSFDKDTEAFF
NA	NA	TRBV5-8	TRBJ1-3	TGTGCCAGCAGCTTTCTTGGACAGCAGGGTGGAAACACCATATATTTT	CASSFLGQQGGNTIYF
TRBD1	once	TRBV30	TRBJ1-5	TGTGCCTGGAGTGCCGGCCAGGGGGATCAGCCCCAGCATTTT	CAWSAGQGDQPQHF